These 32 T cell receptor beta chains were all obtained from the same sample, sequenced in a study of blood T cell repertoires in COVID-19. Using immunoSEQ multiplex PCR, the repertoire was profiled, and TCRdb retains in-frame clones only, with some absent. Among 250,000 to 350,000 clones, more than 80% were seen once, and the ten largest hold about 6%. Material: peripheral blood. The receptor set was obtained from a woman aged 45 to 65 with COVID-19, enrolled during active disease.

The chain recombines TRBV19 with TRBJ2-7; 8 nucleotides align to TRBD2. Germline assignment: CDR1 LNHDA and CDR2 SQIVND (reference sequence). CDR3 length: 15 residues. J was trimmed by 2 bases and V by 2 bases; bases with no gene match: 5. This chain's CDR3 is CASSISGSGTYEQYF. The CDR3, as DNA: TGTGCCAGTAGTATAAGCGGGAGCGGTACCTACGAGCAGTACTTC.

The chain employs TRBV19 and TRBJ2-3; 7 bases line up with TRBD2. Per germline, CDR1 LNHDA and CDR2 SQIVND (reference sequence). V trimming: 3 bases; J trimming: 3 bases; junction bases outside the gene matches: 3. This CDR3 is built from 14 residues. This CDR3 is CASSIGGGTDTQYF. The CDR3 bases are TGTGCCAGTAGTATTGGGGGGGGGACAGATACGCAGTATTTT.

V and J are TRBV18 and TRBJ2-5; D is unresolved. Germline V gene lookup returns CDR1 KGHSH and CDR2 LQKENI. Trimming stripped 4 bases from V and 5 bases from J, with 14 bases between. The CDR3 contains 14 residues. CDR3 bases: TGTGCCAGCTCACGCTCTGAGGTTCGGGAGACCCAGTACTTC. Protein product: CASSRSEVRETQYF.

This chain joins TRBV5-1 and TRBJ2-5, with 13 bases aligning to TRBD2. The germline V gene has CDR1 SGHRS and CDR2 YFSETQ. The CDR3 spans 16 residues. V gave up 4 bases and J gave up 5 bases; unmatched junction bases: 8. The CDR3 loop reads CASSAGLAGAYETQYF. The CDR3 DNA sequence: TGCGCCAGCAGCGCTGGACTAGCGGGAGCTTACGAGACCCAGTACTTC.

For the CDR3, the DNA is TGTGCCAGCAGCCTACAAAAAAGACAGGGGATCACTGAAAAACTGTTTTTT. As protein: CASSLQKRQGITEKLFF. V is TRBV27 and J is TRBJ1-4, with 8 bases matching TRBD1. Trimming took 6 bases from V and 7 from J; bases not matched to a gene: 16. The CDR3 covers 17 residues. The V gene's germline CDR1 is MNHEY and CDR2 SMNVEV (reference sequence).

This clone came up a few times. The chain combines TRBV6-5 with TRBJ1-1; the D gene is possibly TRBD1 (5 bases). This CDR3 has 14 amino acids. CDR1 and CDR2 from the germline V gene are MNHEY and SVGAGI. V was trimmed by 7 bases and J by 6 bases, leaving 18 bases between them. The CDR3 here is CASIGDFPEAEAFF. The CDR3 bases are TGTGCCAGCATAGGGGACTTCCCGGAGGCTGAAGCTTTCTTT.

This clone was picked up one time. The chain employs TRBV3-1 (or the pseudogene TRBV3-2) and TRBJ2-5; weak D call: TRBD2 (5 bases). CDR1 and CDR2 (germline): LGHDT, YNNKEL (reference sequence). The CDR3 loop spans 17 amino acids. V was pared by 0 bases and J by 4 bases, with 18 bases between. CDR3 coding DNA: TGTGCCAGCAGCCAAGATCTTACGGGTACCGGGGTAGAGACCCAGTACTTC. Protein: CASSQDLTGTGVETQYF.

The table lists this clone with a count of one. The chain combines TRBV19 with TRBJ2-3; 11 bases match TRBD2. The CDR3 has 16 residues. The J segment lost 7 bases and the V segment lost 0 bases, leaving 6 bases of the junction unmatched. The germline CDR1 and CDR2 sequences are LNHDA and SQIVND (reference sequence). The CDR3 coding sequence is TGTGCCAGTAGTATAGATCCACTAGCGGGAGAACATACGCAGTATTTT. Its translation is CASSIDPLAGEHTQYF.

The chain links TRBV4-3 to TRBJ1-2, with 8 nucleotides matching TRBD1. Per germline, CDR1 LGHNA and CDR2 YSLEER. This CDR3 comprises 15 residues. V was pared by 6 bases and J by 7 bases, with 13 bases of the junction left unmatched. DNA for the CDR3: TGCGCCAGCAGTACTACATATCAGGGGGCGTCTGGCTACACCTTC. This encodes CASSTTYQGASGYTF.

The chain joins TRBV27 to TRBJ1-2; D uncertain. Trimming left V 6 bases short and J 1 base short, with 12 bases between. The CDR3 is 14 residues long. CDR1 is MNHEY, CDR2 SMNVEV, per germline (reference sequence). This CDR3 is CASSRTGDNYGYTF. The DNA for the CDR3 is TGTGCCAGCAGCCGGACGGGAGATAACTATGGCTACACCTTC.

This clone was detected once. The chain employs TRBV7-8 and TRBJ1-1, with 10 bases lining up with TRBD1. Germline-derived CDR1 and CDR2 are SGHVS and FQNEAQ. V gave up 4 bases and J gave up 11 bases; unmatched junction bases: 13. The CDR3 covers 15 residues. In DNA, the CDR3 is TGTGCCAGCAGCTCCACTGGCGGGACAGGGGATAAGGCTTTCTTT. Translating it yields CASSSTGGTGDKAFF.

This chain joins TRBV18 and TRBJ2-2, with 9 nucleotides matching TRBD2. The CDR3 length is 16 residues. Germline assignment: CDR1 KGHSH and CDR2 LQKENI. V was clipped by 3 bases and J by 6 bases; unmatched bases: 8. CDR3 amino acids: CASSPRTIAGAGELFF. In nucleotides, the CDR3 is TGTGCCAGCTCACCCAGGACTATAGCGGGAGCCGGGGAGCTGTTTTTT.

The chain links TRBV5-1 to TRBJ2-3; TRBD1 matches at 10 bases. The length of the CDR3 is 16 residues. V shed 4 bases, J shed 3 bases, and the junction held 8 bases outside the gene matches. Germline lookup yields CDR1 SGHRS and CDR2 YFSETQ. The CDR3 DNA follows: TGCGCCAGCAGCCCCTACGGGACAGGGGAAACAGATACGCAGTATTTT. It specifies CASSPYGTGETDTQYF.

The CDR3 nucleotides read TGTGCCAGCAGTTTAACGGCAGGATCCCTCACCGGGGAGCTGTTTTTT. This sequence encodes CASSLTAGSLTGELFF. The rearrangement joins TRBV27 to TRBJ2-2; no clear D gene. Germline V gene sequence: CDR1 MNHEY, CDR2 SMNVEV (reference sequence). This CDR3 has 16 residues. Trimming shortened V by 2 bases and J by 4 bases, and 14 bases separated the two germline ends.

The genes are TRBV7-2 and TRBJ2-1; the D gene is possibly TRBD1 (6 bases). Germline assignment: CDR1 SGHTA and CDR2 FQGNSA. The CDR3 runs to 15 residues. The V gene lost 2 bases and the J gene lost 5 bases, with 13 bases spanning the gap. Written as DNA, the CDR3 is TGTGCCAGCAGCTTATTAGGGGGAGTCGACAATGAGCAGTTCTTC. Translating it yields CASSLLGGVDNEQFF.

This chain joins TRBV10-3 and TRBJ2-4, with D perhaps matching TRBD1 (5 bases). The V and J ends lost 3 bases and 3 bases respectively, with 12 bases between them. Looked up from germline, CDR1 is ENHRY and CDR2 is SYGVKD. The CDR3 runs to 15 residues. CDR3 bases: TGTGCCATCAGTGAAACAGGTGGGGACAAAAACATTCAGTACTTC. Its protein is CAISETGGDKNIQYF.

The V gene is TRBV11-2, the J gene TRBJ2-1; TRBD2 matches 10 bases. The CDR3 has 17 amino acids. Trimming at V came to 1 base and at J to 0 bases, leaving 3 bases not matched to a gene. CDR1 and CDR2 (germline): SGHAT, FQNNGV. The CDR3 here is CASSLAPSGSSYNEQFF. CDR3 bases: TGTGCCAGCAGCTTAGCACCTAGCGGGAGCTCCTACAATGAGCAGTTCTTC.

The V and J genes are TRBV10-2 and TRBJ1-2, with 8 bases lining up with TRBD1. This CDR3 is 14 amino acids long. V shed 3 bases, J shed 7 bases, and the junction held 7 bases outside the gene matches. The V gene's germline CDR1 is WSHSY and CDR2 SAAADI. The DNA for the CDR3 is TGCGCCAGCAGTGAAATCCAGGGGGCAGCTGGCTACACCTTC. It is translated as CASSEIQGAAGYTF.

The J gene is TRBJ1-2, the V gene TRBV3-1 (or the pseudogene TRBV3-2), with TRBD1 matching over 12 bases. V dropped 3 bases and J dropped 4; count of bases not matched to a gene: 3. Germline CDR1 reads LGHDT; CDR2 reads YNNKEL (reference sequence). There are 15 residues in the CDR3. The CDR3 region is CASSHGTGGRYGYTF. CDR3 in DNA: TGTGCCAGCAGCCACGGGACAGGGGGCCGCTATGGCTACACCTTC.

The genes are TRBV7-9 and TRBJ2-7, with 14 bases matching TRBD2. Trimming at V came to 6 bases and at J to 6 bases, leaving 7 bases not matched to a gene. The CDR3 covers 15 residues. The germline CDR1 and CDR2 sequences are SEHNR and FQNEAQ (reference sequence). As DNA, the CDR3 is TGTGCCAGCAGGGGGACTAGCGGGAGTGGGCTCGAGCAGTACTTC. This encodes CASRGTSGSGLEQYF.

The chain carries TRBV25-1 and TRBJ2-7, with 9 bases lining up with TRBD1. Germline CDR1 is MGHDK and CDR2 is SYGVNS. CDR3 length: 14 residues. After removal of 5 bases from V and 3 bases from J, the junction contained 5 bases not matched to a gene. CDR3 amino acids: CASSLTGGVYEQYF. In DNA form, the CDR3 reads TGTGCCAGCAGTTTGACAGGGGGAGTCTACGAGCAGTACTTC.

The V gene is TRBV5-1, the J gene TRBJ2-3; tentatively, D is TRBD2 (6 bases). The CDR3 sequence is 15 residues long. Between the trimmed V and J ends, which lost 1 base and 0 bases, there was a span of 9 bases. From germline, CDR1 is SGHRS and CDR2 YFSETQ. CDR3 in DNA: TGCGCCAGCAGCTTGACCGGGACTAGCACAGATACGCAGTATTTT. Its translation is CASSLTGTSTDTQYF.

The rearrangement links TRBV10-3 to TRBJ1-5; D is ambiguous. The CDR3 consists of 13 residues. Germline V CDR1 and CDR2: ENHRY, SYGVKD. Trimming removed 3 bases at V and 10 bases at J, with 13 bases between. CDR3 amino acids: CAISEIIAGPQHF. In nucleotides, the CDR3 is TGTGCCATCAGTGAAATAATCGCGGGACCCCAGCATTTT.

This clone showed up just once. This chain connects TRBV24-1 to TRBJ1-2; 9 positions agree with TRBD1. The J segment lost 8 bases and the V segment lost 2 bases, leaving 2 bases of the junction unmatched. The CDR3 covers 13 residues. Germline CDR1 reads KGHDR; CDR2 reads SFDVKD. CDR3: CATSDSTGGGYTF. In DNA form, the CDR3 reads TGTGCCACCAGTGATTCTACAGGGGGCGGCTACACCTTC.

V and J are TRBV27 and TRBJ1-1; 9 bases are a match to TRBD1. CDR3 length: 16 amino acids. J lost 2 bases, V lost 5 bases, and 9 bases had no gene match. Germline-derived CDR1 and CDR2 are MNHEY and SMNVEV (reference sequence). The CDR3 reads CASSPRTGAINTEAFF. In nucleotides, the CDR3 is TGTGCCAGCAGTCCAAGGACAGGGGCGATAAACACTGAAGCTTTCTTT.

The chain links TRBV7-8 to TRBJ2-3, with D perhaps matching TRBD2 (6 bases). The CDR3 is made up of 14 amino acids. The ends were cut back, 5 bases at V and 4 bases at J, with 13 bases in the middle. Germline CDR1 reads SGHVS; CDR2 reads FQNEAQ. The CDR3 loop is CASSTRLDPDTQYF. CDR3 in DNA: TGTGCCAGCAGCACAAGACTAGATCCAGATACGCAGTATTTT.

The genes are TRBV7-5 and TRBJ2-3; the table gives TRBD1 as D, unverified against the DNA. TRBV7-5 counts as a pseudogene. CDR3 length: 15 residues. CDR3 DNA sequence: TGTGCCAGAAGCTTACCGGGACAGGGGAGTAAAGGGGAGTATTTT. Amino acids: CARSLPGQGSKGEYF.

The chain carries TRBV24-1 and TRBJ1-2; perhaps TRBD1 as D (6 bases). The CDR3 is made up of 12 amino acids. Germline CDR1 reads KGHDR; CDR2 reads SFDVKD. Trimming took 9 bases from V and 3 from J, leaving 10 bases between them. CDR3 bases: TGTGCCACCTCCCCAGGGGACTATGGCTACACCTTC. Amino acids: CATSPGDYGYTF.

V gene TRBV7-2 combines with J gene TRBJ1-6; D is unclear. The CDR3 runs 15 residues. The V end was cut by 3 bases, the J end by 9 bases, with 15 bases between. Germline V lookup: CDR1 SGHTA, CDR2 FQGNSA. CDR3 sequence: CASSLGHRGSSPLHF. The CDR3 DNA sequence: TGTGCCAGCAGCTTGGGCCATCGGGGTAGTTCACCCCTCCACTTT. The entire variable domain, with the rest obtained from reference TRBV7-2 and TRBJ1-6, is as follows: GAGVSQSPSNKVTEKGKDVELRCDPISGHTALYWYRQSLGQGLEFLIYFQGNSAPDKSGLPSDRFSAERTGGSVSTLTIQRTQQEDSAVYLCASSLGHRGSSPLHFGNGTRLTVT.

The genes are TRBV3-1 (or the pseudogene TRBV3-2) and TRBJ1-4; 12 positions match TRBD1. This CDR3 has 16 residues. J was trimmed by 4 bases and V by 5 bases; bases with no gene match: 5. Germline values: CDR1 LGHDT, CDR2 YNNKEL (reference sequence). The chain's CDR3 is CASSTRDRGLNEKLFF. The CDR3 nucleotides read TGTGCCAGCAGCACCCGGGACAGGGGGCTTAATGAAAAACTGTTTTTT.

The chain has TRBV9 and TRBJ2-1; 7 bases map to TRBD2. With 3 bases clipped from V and 3 bases from J, the junction kept 9 bases outside the gene matches. This CDR3 is 16 amino acids long. The germline CDR1 and CDR2 sequences are SGDLS and YYNGEE. CDR3 protein: CASSEGAGDLYNEQFF. The CDR3 nucleotides read TGTGCCAGCAGCGAGGGTGCGGGAGACCTCTACAATGAGCAGTTCTTC.

This clone was found a few times. The rearrangement uses TRBV12-3 or TRBV12-4 and TRBJ1-2, with TRBD1 matching 9 bases. The CDR3 runs 13 residues. V trimming: 7 bases; J trimming: 5 bases; junction bases outside the gene matches: 5. CDR3: CASTQGARYGYTF. Written as DNA, the CDR3 is TGTGCCAGCACACAGGGGGCTCGGTATGGCTACACCTTC.